This T cell receptor (beta chain) was recorded in a study of T cells in Graves' hyperthyroidism and ophthalmopathy. Findings of the study overall: The model anticipated ophthalmopathy a median approximately 6.5 months pre-onset. Among thyroid clonotypes expanded above 0.001, most also appeared in blood.

Amplification of TCR beta CDR3 regions used RNA as the template. An initial round of RT-PCR targeting the TCR CDR3 relied on the HTBI primer set. In TCRdb, the multiplex PCR reads were re-called with MiXCR into one record per CDR3 protein. Of roughly 500,000 distinct CDR3 sequences listed, approximately 16% were seen once; the top ten hold 25% to 30%. Patients with ophthalmopathy all had a Clinical Activity Score of at least 3, a NOSPECS grade of at least 4 and duration under 3 months. Diagnoses used clinical symptoms, serum thyroxine and TRAb, thyroid ultrasound and orbital computed tomography. With regard to this clonotype: The antigen remains unidentified.

This TCR came from a woman under 40 with Graves' ophthalmopathy. Input material: blood.

Here the CDR3 reads CASSSLALAGEGETQYF. CDR3 nucleotides: TGTGCCAGCAGTTCTCTAGCACTAGCGGGAGAGGGAGAGACCCAGTACTTC. V and J are TRBV6-9 and TRBJ2-5, with TRBD2 matching over 11 bases. Germline V CDR1 and CDR2: MNHGY, SVAAGI. The ends lost 4 bases at V and 4 bases at J; junction bases unmatched: 11. CDR3 length: 17 residues.